This T cell receptor (beta chain) was captured in a study of control samples from healthy donors and cancer patients. Repertoires were generated with immunoSEQ multiplex PCR, while TCRdb's copy carries only in-frame clones and drops some. Among tens of thousands of clones listed, roughly nine tenths were seen once. Germline assignment: CDR1 MNHEY and CDR2 SVGAGI. The CDR3 covers 13 residues. V was clipped by 6 bases and J by 5 bases; unmatched bases: 5. The sequenced sample consisted of PBMCs. The chain employs TRBV6-5 and TRBJ1-1; 8 nucleotides match TRBD1. This receptor was obtained from a man in his forties or fifties with colorectal cancer. CDR3 loop: CASRDRAFTEAFF. Here the CDR3 DNA reads TGTGCCAGCAGGGACAGGGCGTTTACTGAAGCTTTCTTT.